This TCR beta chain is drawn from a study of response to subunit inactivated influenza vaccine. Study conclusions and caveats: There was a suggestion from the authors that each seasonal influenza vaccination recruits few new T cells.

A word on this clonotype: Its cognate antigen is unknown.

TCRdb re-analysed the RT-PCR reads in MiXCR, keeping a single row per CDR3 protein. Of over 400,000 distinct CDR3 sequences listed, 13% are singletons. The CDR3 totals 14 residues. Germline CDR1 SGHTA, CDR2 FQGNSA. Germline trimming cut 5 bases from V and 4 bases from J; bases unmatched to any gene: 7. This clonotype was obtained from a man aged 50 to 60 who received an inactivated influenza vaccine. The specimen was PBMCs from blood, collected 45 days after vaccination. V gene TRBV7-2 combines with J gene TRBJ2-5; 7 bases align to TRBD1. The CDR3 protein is CASSGQTGIETQYF. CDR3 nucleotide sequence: TGTGCCAGCAGCGGCCAGACAGGGATAGAGACCCAGTACTTC.